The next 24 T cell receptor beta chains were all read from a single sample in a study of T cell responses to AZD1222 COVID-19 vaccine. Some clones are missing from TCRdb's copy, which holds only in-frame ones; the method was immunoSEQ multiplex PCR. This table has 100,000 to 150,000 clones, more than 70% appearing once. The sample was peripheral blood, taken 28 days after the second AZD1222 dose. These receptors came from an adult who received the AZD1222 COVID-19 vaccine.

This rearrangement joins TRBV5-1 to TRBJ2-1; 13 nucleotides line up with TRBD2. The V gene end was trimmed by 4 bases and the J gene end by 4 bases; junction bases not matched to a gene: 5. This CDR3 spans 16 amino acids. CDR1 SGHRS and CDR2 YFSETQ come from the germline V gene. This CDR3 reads CASSPGLAGVYNEQFF. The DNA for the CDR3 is TGCGCCAGCAGCCCAGGACTAGCGGGAGTTTACAATGAGCAGTTCTTC.

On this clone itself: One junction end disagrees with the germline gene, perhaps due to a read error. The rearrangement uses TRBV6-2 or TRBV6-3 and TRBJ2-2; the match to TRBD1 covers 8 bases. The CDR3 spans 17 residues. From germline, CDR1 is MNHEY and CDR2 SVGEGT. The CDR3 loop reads CASSYASGTGEHRGAVF. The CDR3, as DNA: TGTGCCAGCAGTTACGCTTCCGGGACAGGCGAACACCGGGGAGCTGTTTTT.

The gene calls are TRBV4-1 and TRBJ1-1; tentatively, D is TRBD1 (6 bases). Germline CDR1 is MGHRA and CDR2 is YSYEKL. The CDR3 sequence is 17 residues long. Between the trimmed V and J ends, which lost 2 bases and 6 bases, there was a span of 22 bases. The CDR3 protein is CASSQSRLRGARAEAFF. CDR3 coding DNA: TGCGCCAGCAGCCAATCCCGGCTGCGGGGGGCCAGGGCTGAAGCTTTCTTT.

CDR3 region: CASAEGTEAFF. The CDR3, as DNA: TGTGCCAGCGCCGAGGGTACTGAAGCTTTCTTT. J is TRBJ1-1 and V is TRBV2; D remains ambiguous. Trimming left V 8 bases short and J 5 bases short, with 9 bases between. The CDR3 has 11 residues. In germline, CDR1 is SNHLY, CDR2 FYNNEI. The full variable domain, rest sourced from reference TRBV2 and TRBJ1-1, is EPEVTQTPSHQVTQMGQEVILRCVPISNHLYFYWYRQILGQKVEFLVSFYNNEISEKSEIFDDQFSVERPDGSNFTLKIRSTKLEDSAMYFCASAEGTEAFFGQGTRLTVV.

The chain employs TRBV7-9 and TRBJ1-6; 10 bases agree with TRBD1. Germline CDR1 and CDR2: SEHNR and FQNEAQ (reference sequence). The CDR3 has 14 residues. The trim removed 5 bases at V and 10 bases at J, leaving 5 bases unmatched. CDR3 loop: CASSRDRGGSPLHF. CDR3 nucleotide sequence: TGTGCCAGCAGCCGGGACAGGGGCGGATCACCCCTCCACTTT.

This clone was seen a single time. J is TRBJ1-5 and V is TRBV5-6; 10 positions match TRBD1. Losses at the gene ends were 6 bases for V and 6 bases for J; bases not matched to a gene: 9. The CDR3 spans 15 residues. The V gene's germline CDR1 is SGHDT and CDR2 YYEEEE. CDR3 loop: CASTYGTGAGQPQHF. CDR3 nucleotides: TGTGCCAGCACGTACGGGACAGGGGCGGGTCAGCCCCAGCATTTT.

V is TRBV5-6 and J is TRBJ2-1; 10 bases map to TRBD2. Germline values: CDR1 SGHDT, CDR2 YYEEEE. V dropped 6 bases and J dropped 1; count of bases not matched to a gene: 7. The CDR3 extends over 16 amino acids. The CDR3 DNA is TGTGCCAGCAATCTCCTAGCGGGGGAATCCTACAATGAGCAGTTCTTC. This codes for CASNLLAGESYNEQFF.

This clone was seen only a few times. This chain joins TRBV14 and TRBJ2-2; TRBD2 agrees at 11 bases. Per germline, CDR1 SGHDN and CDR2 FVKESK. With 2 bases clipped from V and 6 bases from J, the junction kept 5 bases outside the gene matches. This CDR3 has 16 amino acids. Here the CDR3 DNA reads TGTGCCAGCAGCCAAAGACTAGCGGGAAAATCCGGGGAGCTGTTTTTT. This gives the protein CASSQRLAGKSGELFF.

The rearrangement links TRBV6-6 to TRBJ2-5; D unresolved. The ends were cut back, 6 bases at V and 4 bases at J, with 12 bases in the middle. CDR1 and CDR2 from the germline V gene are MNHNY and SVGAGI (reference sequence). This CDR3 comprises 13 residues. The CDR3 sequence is CASSIPKVETQYF. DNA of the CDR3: TGTGCCAGCAGCATACCGAAGGTAGAGACCCAGTACTTC.

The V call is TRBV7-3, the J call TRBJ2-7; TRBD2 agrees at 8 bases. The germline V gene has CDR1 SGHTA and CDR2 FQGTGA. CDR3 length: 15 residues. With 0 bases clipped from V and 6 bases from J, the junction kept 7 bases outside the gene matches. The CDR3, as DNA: TGTGCCAGCAGCTTAACGGGACTAGGAGGGGCCGAGCAGTACTTC. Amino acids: CASSLTGLGGAEQYF.

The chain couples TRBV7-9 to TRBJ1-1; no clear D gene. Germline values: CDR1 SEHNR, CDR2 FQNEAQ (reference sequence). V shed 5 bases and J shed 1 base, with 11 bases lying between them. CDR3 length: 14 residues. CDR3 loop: CASSAGIQNTEAFF. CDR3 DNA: TGTGCCAGCAGCGCCGGGATCCAGAACACTGAAGCTTTCTTT. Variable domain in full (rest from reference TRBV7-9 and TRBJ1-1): DTGVSQNPRHKITKRGQNVTFRCDPISEHNRLYWYRQTLGQGPEFLTYFQNEAQLEKSRLLSDRFSAERPKGSFSTLEIQRTEQGDSAMYLCASSAGIQNTEAFFGQGTRLTVV.

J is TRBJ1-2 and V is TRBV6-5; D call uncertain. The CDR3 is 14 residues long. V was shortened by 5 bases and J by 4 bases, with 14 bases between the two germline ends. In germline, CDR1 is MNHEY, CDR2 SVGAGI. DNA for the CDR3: TGTGCCAGCAGTATGAGTGAGGCAGTCTATGGCTACACCTTC. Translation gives CASSMSEAVYGYTF.

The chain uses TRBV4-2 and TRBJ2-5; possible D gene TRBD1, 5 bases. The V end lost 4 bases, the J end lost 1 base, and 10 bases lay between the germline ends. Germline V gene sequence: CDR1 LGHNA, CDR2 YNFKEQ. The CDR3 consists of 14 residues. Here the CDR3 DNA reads TGTGCCAGCAGCCGAGACAGAAGCCAAGAGACCCAGTACTTC. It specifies CASSRDRSQETQYF.

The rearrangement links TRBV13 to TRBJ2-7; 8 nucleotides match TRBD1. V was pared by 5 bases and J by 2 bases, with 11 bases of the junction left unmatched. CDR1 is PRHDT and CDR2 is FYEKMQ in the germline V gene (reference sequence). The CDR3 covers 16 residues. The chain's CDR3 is CASSQNGAGGAYEQYF. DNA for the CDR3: TGTGCCAGCAGCCAAAATGGGGCAGGGGGCGCCTACGAGCAGTACTTC.

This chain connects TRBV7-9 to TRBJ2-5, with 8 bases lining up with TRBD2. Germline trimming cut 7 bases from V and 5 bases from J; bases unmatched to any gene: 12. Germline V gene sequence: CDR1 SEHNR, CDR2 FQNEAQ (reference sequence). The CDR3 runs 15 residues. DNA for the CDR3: TGTGCCAGCATCCCTCCCGGGGGGGGCGGGGAGACCCAGTACTTC. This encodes CASIPPGGGGETQYF. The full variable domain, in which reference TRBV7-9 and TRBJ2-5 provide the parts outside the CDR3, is DTGVSQNPRHKITKRGQNVTFRCDPISEHNRLYWYRQTLGQGPEFLTYFQNEAQLEKSRLLSDRFSAERPKGSFSTLEIQRTEQGDSAMYLCASIPPGGGGETQYFGPGTRLLVL.

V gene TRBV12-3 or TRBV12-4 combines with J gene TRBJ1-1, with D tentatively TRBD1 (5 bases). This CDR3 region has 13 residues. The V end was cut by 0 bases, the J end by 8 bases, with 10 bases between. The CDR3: CASSLALQGEAFF. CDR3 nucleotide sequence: TGTGCCAGCAGTTTAGCGCTCCAGGGAGAAGCTTTCTTT.

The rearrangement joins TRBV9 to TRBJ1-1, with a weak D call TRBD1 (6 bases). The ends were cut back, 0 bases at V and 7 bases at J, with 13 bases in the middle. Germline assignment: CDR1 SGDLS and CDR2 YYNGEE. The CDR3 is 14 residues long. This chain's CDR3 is CASSVEGGMGEAFF. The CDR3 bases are TGTGCCAGCAGCGTAGAGGGGGGCATGGGTGAAGCTTTCTTT.

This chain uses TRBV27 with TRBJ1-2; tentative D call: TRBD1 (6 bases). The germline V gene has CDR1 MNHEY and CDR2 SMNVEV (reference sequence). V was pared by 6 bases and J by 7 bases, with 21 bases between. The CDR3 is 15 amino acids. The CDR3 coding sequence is TGTGCCAGCAGCGCCGACCCCCCAGGGGTGGTTGGCTACACCTTC. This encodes CASSADPPGVVGYTF.

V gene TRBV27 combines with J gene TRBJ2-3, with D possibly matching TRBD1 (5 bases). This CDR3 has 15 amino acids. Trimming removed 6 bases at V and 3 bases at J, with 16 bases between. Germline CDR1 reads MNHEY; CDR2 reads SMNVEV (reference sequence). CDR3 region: CASSPSRAGTDTQYF. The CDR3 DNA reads TGTGCCAGCAGCCCCAGCCGTGCAGGGACAGATACGCAGTATTTT.

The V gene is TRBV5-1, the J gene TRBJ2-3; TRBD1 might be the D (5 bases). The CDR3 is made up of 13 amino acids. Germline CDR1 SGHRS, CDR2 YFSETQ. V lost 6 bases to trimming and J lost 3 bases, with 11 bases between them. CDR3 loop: CASTGQGTDTQYF. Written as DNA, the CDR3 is TGCGCCAGCACCGGGCAGGGAACAGATACGCAGTATTTT.

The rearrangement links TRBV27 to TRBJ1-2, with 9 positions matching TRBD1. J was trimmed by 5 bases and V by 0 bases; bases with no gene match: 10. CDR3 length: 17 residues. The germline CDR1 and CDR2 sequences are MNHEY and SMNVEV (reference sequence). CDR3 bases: TGTGCCAGCAGTTTATCGACGCGGACAGGGGAATGGTATGGCTACACCTTC. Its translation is CASSLSTRTGEWYGYTF.

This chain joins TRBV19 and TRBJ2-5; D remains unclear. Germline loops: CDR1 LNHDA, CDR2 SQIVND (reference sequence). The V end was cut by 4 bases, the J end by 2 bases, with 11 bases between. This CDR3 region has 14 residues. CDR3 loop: CASSRTRTQETQYF. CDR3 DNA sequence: TGTGCCAGTAGTAGGACCCGAACGCAAGAGACCCAGTACTTC.

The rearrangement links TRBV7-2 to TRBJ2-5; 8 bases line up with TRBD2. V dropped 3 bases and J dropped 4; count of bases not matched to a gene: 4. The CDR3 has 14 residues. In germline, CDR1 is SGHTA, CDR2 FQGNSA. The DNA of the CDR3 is TGTGCCAGCAGCTTTGGCGGGGGGTCAGAGACCCAGTACTTC. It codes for CASSFGGGSETQYF.

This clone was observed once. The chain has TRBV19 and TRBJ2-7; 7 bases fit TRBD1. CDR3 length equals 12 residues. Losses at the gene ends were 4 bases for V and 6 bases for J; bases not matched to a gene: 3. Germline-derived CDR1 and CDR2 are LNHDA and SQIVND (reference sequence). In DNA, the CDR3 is TGTGCCAGTAGTAATTCAGGGGGCGAGCAGTACTTC. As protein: CASSNSGGEQYF.